This T cell receptor beta chain was profiled in a study of blood T cell repertoires in COVID-19. Across the whole study: Collection of acute and convalescent COVID-19 samples took place in the United States, Italy and Spain. The cDNA or gDNA used as material had been derived from T cells, B-cell-depleted T cells, or PBMCs.

CDR3 length: 15 amino acids. V was clipped by 4 bases and J by 6 bases; unmatched bases: 12. Germline values: CDR1 MNHNY, CDR2 SVGAGI (reference sequence). Seattle's cohort entered during active infection and was followed longitudinally. Authors' data handling: Estimation of nucleated cell counts relied on the amplification of reference gene primers. Using immunoSEQ multiplex PCR, the repertoire was profiled, and TCRdb retains in-frame clones only, with some absent. D and trimming come from the DNA, and the V and J calls and clone size come from that table. The data contain some 400,000 clones, approximately 89% of them singletons.

The rearrangement links TRBV6-6 to TRBJ2-7; 7 bases map to TRBD1. The sample was peripheral blood. This clonotype was obtained from a woman in her sixties with COVID-19, enrolled during active disease. The CDR3 DNA sequence: TGTGCCAGCAGTTCAACGGGACAGATCCTCCCCGAGCAGTACTTC. Its translation: CASSSTGQILPEQYF.